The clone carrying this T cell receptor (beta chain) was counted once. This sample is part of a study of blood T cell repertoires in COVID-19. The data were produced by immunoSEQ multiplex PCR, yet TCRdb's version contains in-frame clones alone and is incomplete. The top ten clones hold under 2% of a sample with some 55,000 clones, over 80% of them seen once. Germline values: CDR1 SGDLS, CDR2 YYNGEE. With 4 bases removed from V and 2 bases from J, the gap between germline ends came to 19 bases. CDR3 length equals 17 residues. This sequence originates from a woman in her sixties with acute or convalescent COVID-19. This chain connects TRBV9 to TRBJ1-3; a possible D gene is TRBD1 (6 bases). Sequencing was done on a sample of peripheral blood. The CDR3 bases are TGTGCCAGCAGCCAATCGGTGGGGGGGCCGCCTGGAAACACCATATATTTT. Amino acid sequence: CASSQSVGGPPGNTIYF.